The sample holds one count of the clone carrying this T cell receptor beta chain. Per the original methods: Using reference gene primer amplification, nucleated cell counts were estimated. The method was immunoSEQ multiplex PCR; TCRdb's version includes in-frame clones alone and lacks a portion of them. The V and J calls and clone size are taken from that table; D and trimming were inferred from the DNA. The table includes around 55,000 clones, 85% to 90% detected once. This entry comes from a study of blood T cell repertoires in COVID-19. The wider study: Whether acute or convalescent, the COVID-19 samples came from the United States, Italy and Spain. PBMCs, B-cell-depleted T cells, or T cells provided the cDNA or gDNA that made up the material.

V gave up 3 bases and J gave up 5 bases; unmatched junction bases: 7. Germline assignment: CDR1 KGHDR and CDR2 SFDVKD. This CDR3 is built from 16 residues. The chain recombines TRBV24-1 with TRBJ2-1; 9 bases align to TRBD2. The source is a man in his 60s with active COVID-19. Material: peripheral blood. The CDR3 spells CATSDTPSGTNNEQFF. CDR3 DNA: TGTGCCACCAGTGATACCCCTAGCGGGACCAACAATGAGCAGTTCTTC.